Following are 30 T cell receptor beta chains from one sample sequenced in a study of blood T cell repertoires in COVID-19. The data were produced by immunoSEQ multiplex PCR, yet TCRdb's version contains in-frame clones alone and is incomplete. The data contain a few hundred thousand clones, approximately 90% of them singletons. The specimen was PBMCs or T cells enriched from blood (not recorded which). The receptors come from a woman aged 40 to 50 with acute COVID-19.

The CDR3 bases are TGTGCCAGCAGCTTAGCGTTAGGAGCCGGGTCCCTTGAAGAGACCCAGTACTTC. Protein: CASSLALGAGSLEETQYF. The V call is TRBV7-9, the J call TRBJ2-5, with unresolved D. V was pared by 0 bases and J by 3 bases, with 20 bases between. CDR3 length: 18 amino acids. Germline V lookup: CDR1 SEHNR, CDR2 FQNEAQ (reference sequence).

Only one count was recorded for this clone. The gene calls are TRBV11-2 and TRBJ2-3; 13 bases are shared with TRBD2. The CDR3 runs 15 residues. Per the germline V gene, CDR1 is SGHAT and CDR2 is FQNNGV. With V trimmed by 3 bases and J by 5 bases, 2 bases remained unmatched. Written as DNA, the CDR3 is TGTGCCAGCAGCTTCACTAGCGGGGGGGTAGATACGCAGTATTTT. It is translated as CASSFTSGGVDTQYF.

The chain links TRBV30 to TRBJ2-1, with TRBD2 matching 11 bases. Unmatched junction bases numbered 8, after V lost 0 bases and J lost 4 bases. The germline V gene encodes CDR1 GTSNPN and CDR2 SVGIG (reference sequence). The CDR3 consists of 17 residues. The CDR3 loop reads CAWSVRPSGRRYNEQFF. CDR3 DNA: TGTGCCTGGAGTGTAAGGCCTAGCGGGAGGCGTTACAATGAGCAGTTCTTC.

This clone was counted a few times. The rearrangement links TRBV7-9 to TRBJ1-2; 10 nucleotides agree with TRBD1. This CDR3 has 14 residues. Trimming took 8 bases from V and 2 from J; bases not matched to a gene: 5. The germline gives CDR1 SEHNR, CDR2 FQNEAQ (reference sequence). CDR3 residues: CASGDRGLNYGYTF. The DNA for the CDR3 is TGTGCCAGCGGAGACAGGGGGCTGAACTATGGCTACACCTTC.

The rearrangement links TRBV11-2 to TRBJ1-5; the D is unclear. Trimming removed 5 bases from V and 4 bases from J, with 6 bases in between. Germline loops: CDR1 SGHAT, CDR2 FQNNGV. The CDR3 has 12 amino acids. The CDR3 DNA reads as TGTGCCAGCAGCCTATTAAATCAGCCCCAGCATTTT. Residues: CASSLLNQPQHF.

The CDR3 nucleotides read TGTGCCAGCAGTCCCTGGAGCGGGAGTCACGCTACGCAGTATTTT. Amino acids: CASSPWSGSHATQYF. The chain recombines TRBV6-5 with TRBJ2-3; 8 bases fit TRBD2. Germline V lookup: CDR1 MNHEY, CDR2 SVGAGI. The CDR3 totals 15 residues. V shed 5 bases and J 8 bases; nucleotides not matched to a gene: 12.

V is TRBV6-1 and J is TRBJ2-2; 12 bases align to TRBD2. The V gene's germline CDR1 is MNHNS and CDR2 SASEGT. V trimming: 4 bases; J trimming: 7 bases; junction bases outside the gene matches: 7. The CDR3 is made up of 16 amino acids. For the CDR3, the DNA is TGTGCCAGCAGTGTCCTAGCGGGAGGGCGGGACGGGGAGCTGTTTTTT. Encoded protein: CASSVLAGGRDGELFF.

V gene TRBV5-4 combines with J gene TRBJ1-1; 11 bases are shared with TRBD1. The CDR3 is 17 amino acids. Germline V gene data show CDR1 as SGHNT and CDR2 as YYREEE (reference sequence). After removal of 3 bases from V and 0 bases from J, the junction contained 7 bases not matched to a gene. The CDR3 DNA sequence: TGTGCCAGCAGCTCTCGGGACAGGGGGTCGATGAACACTGAAGCTTTCTTT. Translating gives CASSSRDRGSMNTEAFF.

The CDR3 protein is CASTSGQGGNTIYF. CDR3 nucleotides: TGTGCCAGCACGTCGGGACAGGGCGGCAACACCATATATTTT. This chain uses TRBV6-5 with TRBJ1-3; 9 bases fit TRBD1. CDR3 length: 14 residues. Germline CDR1 reads MNHEY; CDR2 reads SVGAGI. The J segment lost 7 bases and the V segment lost 7 bases, leaving 8 bases of the junction unmatched.

The chain carries TRBV19 and TRBJ2-1; perhaps TRBD1 as D (6 bases). Trimming shortened V by 6 bases and J by 1 base, and 13 bases separated the two germline ends. The CDR3 extends over 15 amino acids. CDR1 and CDR2 from the germline V gene are LNHDA and SQIVND (reference sequence). DNA of the CDR3: TGTGCCAGTAGGCTAGACAGGTCTTCCTACAATGAGCAGTTCTTC. Its translation: CASRLDRSSYNEQFF.

The V gene is TRBV2, the J gene TRBJ2-2; 10 bases are shared with TRBD2. There are 15 residues in the CDR3. The germline gives CDR1 SNHLY, CDR2 FYNNEI. The V segment lost 7 bases and the J segment 2 bases; nucleotides outside the gene matches: 4. This CDR3 reads CASIGTSANTGELFF. CDR3 DNA sequence: TGTGCCAGCATTGGGACTAGCGCCAACACCGGGGAGCTGTTTTTT.

The rearrangement links TRBV30 to TRBJ2-4, with D perhaps TRBD2 (5 bases). The V end lost 5 bases, the J end lost 0 bases, and 14 bases lay between the germline ends. The germline V gene encodes CDR1 GTSNPN and CDR2 SVGIG (reference sequence). The CDR3 is 15 residues long. The CDR3 here is CAWGRLTLAKNIQYF. CDR3 nucleotides: TGTGCCTGGGGGAGACTTACACTAGCCAAAAACATTCAGTACTTC.

V and J are TRBV7-2 and TRBJ2-7; TRBD1 matches at 7 bases. J was trimmed by 2 bases and V by 1 base; bases with no gene match: 8. The CDR3 spans 16 residues. Germline V CDR1 and CDR2: SGHTA, FQGNSA. CDR3 in amino acids: CASSLGFRQGTYEQYF. CDR3 in DNA: TGTGCCAGCAGCTTAGGGTTCCGACAGGGAACCTACGAGCAGTACTTC.

This chain connects TRBV10-3 to TRBJ2-2; TRBD2 matches at 8 bases. This CDR3 comprises 14 residues. Germline lookup yields CDR1 ENHRY and CDR2 SYGVKD. Trimming took 10 bases from V and 4 from J; bases not matched to a gene: 8. The CDR3 DNA follows: TGTGCCACCCAGCGGGGGCAGGGCACCGGGGAGCTGTTTTTT. Translated, it gives CATQRGQGTGELFF.

This chain uses TRBV7-2 with TRBJ1-1, with a weak D call TRBD1 (6 bases). The CDR3 sequence is 15 residues long. The germline V gene encodes CDR1 SGHTA and CDR2 FQGNSA. The V end was cut by 5 bases, the J end by 0 bases, with 13 bases between. The CDR3 DNA reads TGTGCCAGCAGCCAGCCCCGGACAGTGAACACTGAAGCTTTCTTT. It translates to CASSQPRTVNTEAFF.

This clone was recorded only once. The rearrangement joins TRBV30 to TRBJ1-1, with 12 bases that match TRBD1. The CDR3 runs to 13 residues. The germline CDR1 and CDR2 sequences are GTSNPN and SVGIG (reference sequence). This chain's CDR3 is CKGQGAMNTEAFF. The CDR3 region has the DNA TGTAAGGGACAGGGGGCTATGAACACTGAAGCTTTCTTT.

The chain has TRBV29-1 and TRBJ2-4; TRBD1 aligns across 9 bases. CDR1 and CDR2 from the germline V gene are SQVTM and ANQGSEA. This CDR3 has 12 residues. V was clipped by 4 bases and J by 5 bases; unmatched bases: 0. The CDR3 DNA follows: TGCAGCGTTGGGACAGGGGAAAACATTCAGTACTTC. Translating gives CSVGTGENIQYF.

The chain links TRBV29-1 to TRBJ2-2; tentatively, D is TRBD1 (6 bases). Germline CDR1 is SQVTM and CDR2 is ANQGSEA. The CDR3 runs to 16 residues. Between the trimmed V and J ends, which lost 6 bases and 0 bases, there was a span of 17 bases. CDR3 nucleotides: TGCAGCGTATCGGCGTATCAGGGGTCGAACACCGGGGAGCTGTTTTTT. Amino acid sequence: CSVSAYQGSNTGELFF.

This clone was seen a few times. The V gene is TRBV24-1, the J gene TRBJ2-7; 7 bases agree with TRBD1. The V and J ends lost 0 bases and 4 bases, in that order; junction bases with no gene match: 14. The CDR3 covers 18 residues. Germline V gene sequence: CDR1 KGHDR, CDR2 SFDVKD. CDR3 residues: CATSDLRDPGQFLYEQYV. CDR3 DNA sequence: TGTGCCACCAGTGATTTGAGAGACCCGGGACAGTTCCTATACGAGCAGTACGTC.

This chain links TRBV9 with TRBJ2-7; tentatively, D is TRBD1 (6 bases). This CDR3 comprises 17 residues. V was cut by 4 bases and J by 0 bases, with 20 bases left in between. Looked up from germline, CDR1 is SGDLS and CDR2 is YYNGEE. CDR3 residues: CASSLPPWGPSSYEQYV. Written as DNA, the CDR3 is TGTGCCAGCAGCCTTCCGCCCTGGGGGCCGAGCTCCTACGAGCAGTACGTC.

The V gene is TRBV5-4, the J gene TRBJ2-1; D not resolved. Germline CDR1 is SGHNT and CDR2 is YYREEE (reference sequence). The CDR3 is made up of 12 amino acids. V was cut by 2 bases and J by 6 bases, with 6 bases left in between. The DNA of the CDR3 is TGTGCCAGCAGCTTCAATAGCAATGAGCAGTTCTTC. Residues: CASSFNSNEQFF.

This clone was detected only a few times. CDR3 nucleotide sequence: TGTGCCAGCAGACCTAATATCCCGAACACTGAAGCTTTCTTT. Residues: CASRPNIPNTEAFF. The chain combines TRBV28 with TRBJ1-1, with D unresolved. The germline gives CDR1 MDHEN, CDR2 SYDVKM. CDR3 length: 14 residues. The germline V and J ends were trimmed by 6 bases and 1 base, with 12 bases remaining between them.

This clone was counted once. V usage is TRBV11-2 and J usage is TRBJ2-3, with TRBD2 matching 13 bases. V was pared by 8 bases and J by 5 bases, with 4 bases of the junction left unmatched. The CDR3 is 14 residues long. The V gene's germline CDR1 is SGHAT and CDR2 FQNNGV. The CDR3 DNA sequence: TGTGCCAGCGGGACTAGCGGGACGGGAGATACGCAGTATTTT. This codes for CASGTSGTGDTQYF.

This clone was observed a handful of times. The rearrangement joins TRBV29-1 to TRBJ2-1, with TRBD1 identical over 8 bases. There are 11 residues in the CDR3. From germline, CDR1 is SQVTM and CDR2 ANQGSEA. With V trimmed by 8 bases and J by 9 bases, 6 bases remained unmatched. The DNA of the CDR3 is TGCAGCTTGAGGACAGGGAGTGAGCAGTTCTTC. Its protein is CSLRTGSEQFF.

The chain employs TRBV29-1 and TRBJ2-3, with D maybe TRBD1 (7 bases). This CDR3 spans 21 amino acids. V was clipped by 3 bases and J by 2 bases, with 33 bases between them. Looked up from germline, CDR1 is SQVTM and CDR2 is ANQGSEA. This chain's CDR3 is CSVDYRGLEVTRADATDTQYF. CDR3 nucleotides: TGCAGCGTTGACTACAGGGGACTCGAGGTAACGAGGGCCGATGCCACAGATACGCAGTATTTT.

The V call is TRBV10-3, the J call TRBJ2-3; D might be TRBD2 (6 bases). Germline CDR1 reads ENHRY; CDR2 reads SYGVKD. This CDR3 spans 13 amino acids. V dropped 5 bases and J dropped 1 base, with 7 bases sitting between them. The CDR3 reads CAISPGGTDTQYF. CDR3 bases: TGTGCCATCAGTCCGGGAGGCACAGATACGCAGTATTTT.

There are a few counts of this clone. V is TRBV5-5 and J is TRBJ1-6; 8 bases line up with TRBD1. V gave up 4 bases and J gave up 8 bases; unmatched junction bases: 8. The length of the CDR3 is 15 residues. CDR1 is SGHKS and CDR2 is YYEKEE in the germline V gene (reference sequence). The CDR3 spells CASSLTGAGDSPLHF. As DNA, the CDR3 is TGTGCCAGCAGCCTGACAGGGGCGGGCGATTCACCCCTCCACTTT. The entire variable domain, with the rest obtained from reference TRBV5-5 and TRBJ1-6, is as follows: DAGVTQSPTHLIKTRGQQVTLRCSPISGHKSVSWYQQVLGQGPQFIFQYYEKEERGRGNFPDRFSARQFPNYSSELNVNALLLGDSALYLCASSLTGAGDSPLHFGNGTRLTVT.

The gene calls are TRBV9 and TRBJ1-2; a weak D match, TRBD1 (5 bases). Germline CDR1 reads SGDLS; CDR2 reads YYNGEE. Trimming pared 5 bases from V and 2 bases from J, leaving 13 bases between. CDR3 length equals 14 residues. This CDR3 reads CASRAPRANYGYTF. The CDR3 nucleotides read TGTGCCAGCAGGGCCCCCAGGGCCAACTATGGCTACACCTTC.

The J gene is TRBJ1-6, the V gene TRBV5-1, with 11 bases that match TRBD1. This CDR3 is built from 16 residues. V shed 4 bases and J 7 bases; nucleotides not matched to a gene: 7. Germline values: CDR1 SGHRS, CDR2 YFSETQ. The CDR3 protein is CASSKGQGANNSPLHF. The CDR3 bases are TGCGCCAGCAGCAAAGGACAGGGGGCGAACAATTCACCCCTCCACTTT.

The chain employs TRBV6-5 and TRBJ1-4, with D uncertain. Trimming pared 6 bases from V and 6 bases from J, leaving 14 bases between. This CDR3 spans 14 amino acids. The germline V gene has CDR1 MNHEY and CDR2 SVGAGI. In DNA, the CDR3 is TGTGCCAGCAGGGCACCAGGTCTTTATGAAAAACTGTTTTTT. Translated, it gives CASRAPGLYEKLFF.